This T cell receptor (beta chain) was retrieved from a study of blood T cell repertoires in COVID-19. Study-level background: The analysed material was cDNA or gDNA that came from T cells, B-cell-depleted T cells, or PBMCs.

The CDR3 covers 12 residues. The germline V and J ends were trimmed by 6 bases and 6 bases, with 11 bases remaining between them. Germline V gene data show CDR1 as MNHEY and CDR2 as SVGAGI. Original handling: Researchers report that nucleated cell counts were estimated from reference gene primer amplification. The protocol was immunoSEQ multiplex PCR, while the TCRdb copy is restricted to in-frame clones and leaves out a portion. Clonal size and the V and J genes are those of that table, whereas D and trimming came from the DNA. The sample includes fewer than 40,000 clones, just under 80% of them seen just once.

The sequence derives from an elderly man with active or convalescent COVID-19. V usage is TRBV6-5 and J usage is TRBJ1-1; D is perhaps TRBD1 (5 bases). Material: peripheral blood. As DNA, the CDR3 is TGTGCCAGCAGCCCCTCGGGGGCTGAAGCTTTCTTT. Amino acids: CASSPSGAEAFF.